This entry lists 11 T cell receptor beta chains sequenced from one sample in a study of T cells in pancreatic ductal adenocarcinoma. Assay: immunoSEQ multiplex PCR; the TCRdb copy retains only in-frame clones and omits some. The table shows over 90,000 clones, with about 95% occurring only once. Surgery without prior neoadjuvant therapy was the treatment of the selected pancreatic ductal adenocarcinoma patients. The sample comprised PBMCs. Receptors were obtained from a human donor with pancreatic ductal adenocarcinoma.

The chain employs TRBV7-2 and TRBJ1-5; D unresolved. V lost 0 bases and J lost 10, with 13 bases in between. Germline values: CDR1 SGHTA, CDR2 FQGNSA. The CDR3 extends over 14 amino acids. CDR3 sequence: CASSLARRYDPQHF. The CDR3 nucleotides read TGTGCCAGCAGCTTAGCGCGCAGGTATGATCCCCAGCATTTT.

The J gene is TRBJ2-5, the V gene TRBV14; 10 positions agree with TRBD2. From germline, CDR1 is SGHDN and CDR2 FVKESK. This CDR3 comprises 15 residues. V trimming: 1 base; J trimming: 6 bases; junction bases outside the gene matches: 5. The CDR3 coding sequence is TGTGCCAGCAGCCAAGGGTCTAGCGGGAGTCAGACCCAGTACTTC. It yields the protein CASSQGSSGSQTQYF.

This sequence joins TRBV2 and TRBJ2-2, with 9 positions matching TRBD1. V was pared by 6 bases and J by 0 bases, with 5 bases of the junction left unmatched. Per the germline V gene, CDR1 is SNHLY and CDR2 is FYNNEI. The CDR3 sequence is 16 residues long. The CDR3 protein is CASRARQGANTGELFF. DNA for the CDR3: TGTGCCAGCAGAGCTCGACAGGGGGCGAACACCGGGGAGCTGTTTTTT. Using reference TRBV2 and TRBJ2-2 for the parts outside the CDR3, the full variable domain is EPEVTQTPSHQVTQMGQEVILRCVPISNHLYFYWYRQILGQKVEFLVSFYNNEISEKSEIFDDQFSVERPDGSNFTLKIRSTKLEDSAMYFCASRARQGANTGELFFGEGSRLTVL.

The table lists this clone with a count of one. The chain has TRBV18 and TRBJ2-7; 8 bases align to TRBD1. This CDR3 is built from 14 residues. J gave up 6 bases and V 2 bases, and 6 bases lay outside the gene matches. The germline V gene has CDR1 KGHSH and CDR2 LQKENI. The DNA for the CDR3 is TGTGCCAGCTCACCAGACAGGGGCGCCTCCGAGCAGTACTTC. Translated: CASSPDRGASEQYF.

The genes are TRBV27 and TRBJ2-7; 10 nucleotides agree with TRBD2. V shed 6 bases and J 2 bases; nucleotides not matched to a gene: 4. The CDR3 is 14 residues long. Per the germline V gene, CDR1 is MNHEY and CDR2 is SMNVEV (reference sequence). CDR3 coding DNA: TGTGCCAGCAGAGCGGGAGGGCTTCCCTACGAGCAGTACTTC. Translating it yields CASRAGGLPYEQYF.

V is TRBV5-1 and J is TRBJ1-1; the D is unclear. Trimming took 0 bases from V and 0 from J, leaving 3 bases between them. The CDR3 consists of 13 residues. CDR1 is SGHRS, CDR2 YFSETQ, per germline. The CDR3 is CASSLDMNTEAFF. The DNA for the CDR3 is TGCGCCAGCAGCTTGGATATGAACACTGAAGCTTTCTTT.

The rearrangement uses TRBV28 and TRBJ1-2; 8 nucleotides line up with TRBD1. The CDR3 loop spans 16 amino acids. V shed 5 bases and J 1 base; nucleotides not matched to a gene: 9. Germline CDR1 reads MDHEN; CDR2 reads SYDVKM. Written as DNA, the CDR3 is TGTGCCAGCAGTGTCCACTTACAGGGGGATAACTATGGCTACACCTTC. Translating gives CASSVHLQGDNYGYTF.

CDR3 residues: CASSPGGARRNIQYF. CDR3 in DNA: TGTGCCAGCTCACCAGGGGGCGCGAGGAGGAACATTCAGTACTTC. V is TRBV18 and J is TRBJ2-4, with a possible D match to TRBD1 (6 bases). CDR1 and CDR2 from the germline V gene are KGHSH and LQKENI. V shed 2 bases and J shed 7 bases, with 15 bases lying between them. This CDR3 contains 15 residues.

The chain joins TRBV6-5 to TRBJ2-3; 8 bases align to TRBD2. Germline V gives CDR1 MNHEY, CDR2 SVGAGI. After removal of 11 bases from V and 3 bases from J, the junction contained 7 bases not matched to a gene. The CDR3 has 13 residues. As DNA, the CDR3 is TGTGCCGCTACTAGCGGAACTACAGATACGCAGTATTTT. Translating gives CAATSGTTDTQYF.

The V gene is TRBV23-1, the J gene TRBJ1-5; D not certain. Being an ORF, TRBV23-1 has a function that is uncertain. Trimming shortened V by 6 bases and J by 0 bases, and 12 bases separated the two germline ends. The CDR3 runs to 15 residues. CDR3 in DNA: TGCGCCAGCAGCCGCTATACAGTTAGCAATCAGCCCCAGCATTTT. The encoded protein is CASSRYTVSNQPQHF.

The CDR3 nucleotides are TGTGCCAGCAGTTTTGTAGCGGGACTGATAACTTACGAGCAGTACTTC. This codes for CASSFVAGLITYEQYF. This sequence joins TRBV6-5 and TRBJ2-7; 8 positions match TRBD2. This CDR3 region has 16 residues. Germline assignment: CDR1 MNHEY and CDR2 SVGAGI. After removal of 4 bases from V and 4 bases from J, the junction contained 12 bases not matched to a gene.